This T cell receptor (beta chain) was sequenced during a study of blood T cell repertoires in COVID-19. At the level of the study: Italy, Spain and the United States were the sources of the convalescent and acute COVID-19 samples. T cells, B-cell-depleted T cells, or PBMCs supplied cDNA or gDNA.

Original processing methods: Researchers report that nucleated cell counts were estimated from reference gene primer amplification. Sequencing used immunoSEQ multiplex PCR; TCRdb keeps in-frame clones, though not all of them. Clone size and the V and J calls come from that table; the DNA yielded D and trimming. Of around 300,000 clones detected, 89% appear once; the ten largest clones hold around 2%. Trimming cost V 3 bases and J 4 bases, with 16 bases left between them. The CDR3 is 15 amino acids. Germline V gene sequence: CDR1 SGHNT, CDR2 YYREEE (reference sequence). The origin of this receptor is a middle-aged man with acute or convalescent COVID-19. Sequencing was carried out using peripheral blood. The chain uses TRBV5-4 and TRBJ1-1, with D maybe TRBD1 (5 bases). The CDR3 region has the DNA TGTGCCAGCAGCTCCCCAAAGGGGCGCGTCACTGAAGCTTTCTTT. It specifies CASSSPKGRVTEAFF.